The clone carrying this T cell receptor beta chain was counted between two and nine times. Its matching antigen is unknown. The sample is drawn from a study of identical twins. Whole-study findings and limits: Clonotypes of the beta chain that were abundant in cord blood carried fewer insertions (memory repertoires showed none).

The CDR3 sequence is 13 residues long. Trimming took 6 bases from V and 1 from J, leaving 9 bases between them. CDR1 is SQVTM, CDR2 ANQGSEA, per germline. A universal primer binding site was introduced by template switching. The final cDNA contained unique molecular identifiers. TCRdb ran MiXCR on the 5' RACE reads and lists one entry per CDR3 protein. The table lists hundreds of thousands of distinct CDR3 sequences, approximately 8% of them singletons. In addition, the sample was reused for a study of yellow fever vaccine responses in identical twins.

V gene TRBV29-1 combines with J gene TRBJ2-2; tentatively, D is TRBD2 (5 bases). The sequence was collected from a young woman in good health. Sequencing used CD8+ T cells sorted from blood. CDR3 in amino acids: CSVEGLNTGELFF. The CDR3 DNA reads as TGCAGCGTAGAGGGTTTGAACACCGGGGAGCTGTTTTTT.